This TCR beta chain was captured in a study of early T cells in non-severe SARS-CoV-2 infection. Overall study: RNA in bulk from unsorted whole blood was sequenced, and chains were unpaired.

TCRdb processed the 5' RACE reads anew with MiXCR; each CDR3 protein has one entry. This sample has about 61,000 distinct CDR3 sequences, with about 9.3% found just once. This clonotype has at least ten counts. This receptor was taken from an adult who was a healthcare worker with PCR-confirmed SARS-CoV-2 infection or an uninfected control (not recorded which). The specimen sequenced was whole blood.

The CDR3 DNA reads as TGCAGTGCTAGAGGTACAGGGGGAAATGAGCAGTTCTTC. As protein: CSARGTGGNEQFF. The chain joins TRBV20-1 to TRBJ2-1, with 8 bases lining up with TRBD1. Per the germline V gene, CDR1 is DFQATT and CDR2 is SNEGSKA (reference sequence). The CDR3 length is 13 residues. With V trimmed by 1 base and J by 7 bases, 3 bases remained unmatched.